The 12 T cell receptor beta chains below come from one sample, sequenced in a study of Ad26.COV2.S vaccination and SARS-CoV-2 variants. As to treatment: about 20 received Ad26.COV2.S at low or high dose, single or two shots; 5 received placebo; per-sample allocation not given. Sampling was done on day 63 after the first vaccine or placebo injection. Data came from immunoSEQ multiplex PCR; TCRdb stores just in-frame clones and leaves some out. The sample gives hundreds of thousands of clones, 80% to 90% of which show up once; 9.5% to 12% is in the top ten. The sequencing here drew on peripheral blood, taken in a trial of Ad26.COV2.S vaccine versus placebo. Receptors were obtained from a person between 18 and 65 years old who received the Ad26.COV2.S COVID-19 vaccine or a placebo.

The sample holds one count of this clone. The CDR3: CATAGIDYEQYF. CDR3 DNA sequence: TGTGCCACCGCAGGGATCGACTACGAGCAGTACTTC. The J gene is TRBJ2-7, the V gene TRBV19, with a possible D match to TRBD1 (5 bases). The V and J ends lost 10 bases and 3 bases respectively, with 13 bases between them. CDR3 length equals 12 residues. Germline CDR1 LNHDA, CDR2 SQIVND (reference sequence).

This rearrangement joins TRBV7-2 to TRBJ1-3; no clear D gene. Germline V gene lookup returns CDR1 SGHTA and CDR2 FQGNSA. V lost 3 bases to trimming and J lost 4 bases, with 10 bases between them. This CDR3 is 14 amino acids long. The CDR3 loop reads CASSFGSGGNTIYF. CDR3 bases: TGTGCCAGCAGCTTTGGTTCGGGGGGAAACACCATATATTTT.

The V call is TRBV5-1, the J call TRBJ2-2, with 7 bases aligning to TRBD2. After removal of 6 bases from V and 6 bases from J, the junction contained 14 bases not matched to a gene. The germline CDR1 and CDR2 sequences are SGHRS and YFSETQ. The CDR3 is made up of 16 amino acids. The CDR3 region has the DNA TGCGCCAGCAAAGAGGGCGGGAGAGGGTTCCCCGGGGAGCTGTTTTTT. The encoded protein is CASKEGGRGFPGELFF.

This chain's CDR3 is CASSDDNYGYTF. As DNA, the CDR3 is TGCGCCAGCAGTGATGACAACTATGGCTACACCTTC. The J gene is TRBJ1-2, the V gene TRBV10-2; D ambiguous. The CDR3 runs to 12 residues. Germline values: CDR1 WSHSY, CDR2 SAAADI. V dropped 3 bases and J dropped 2 bases, with 4 bases sitting between them.

This clone came up once. The chain has TRBV27 and TRBJ2-2; D is ambiguous. There are 16 residues in the CDR3. Trimming left V 2 bases short and J 5 bases short, with 15 bases between. Germline V gene lookup returns CDR1 MNHEY and CDR2 SMNVEV (reference sequence). The CDR3 protein is CASSLALLETTGELFF. CDR3 DNA sequence: TGTGCCAGCAGTTTAGCCCTCTTGGAGACGACCGGGGAGCTGTTTTTT.

V is TRBV27 and J is TRBJ1-1; D unresolved. CDR1 is MNHEY and CDR2 is SMNVEV in the germline V gene (reference sequence). Trimming removed 6 bases from V and 0 bases from J, with 8 bases in between. The CDR3 runs 13 residues. CDR3 region: CASRGLMNTEAFF. The CDR3 nucleotides read TGTGCCAGCAGGGGTTTGATGAACACTGAAGCTTTCTTT.

This chain uses TRBV18 with TRBJ1-1; TRBD1 matches at 8 bases. V lost 3 bases and J lost 0; bases outside the gene matches: 6. In germline, CDR1 is KGHSH, CDR2 LQKENI. CDR3 length: 16 amino acids. The CDR3: CASSPPGQDMNTEAFF. The CDR3 region has the DNA TGTGCCAGCTCACCCCCGGGACAGGATATGAACACTGAAGCTTTCTTT. The entire variable domain, with the rest obtained from reference TRBV18 and TRBJ1-1, is as follows: NAGVMQNPRHLVRRRGQEARLRCSPMKGHSHVYWYRQLPEEGLKFMVYLQKENIIDESGMPKERFSAEFPKEGPSILRIQQVVRGDSAAYFCASSPPGQDMNTEAFFGQGTRLTVV.

The chain couples TRBV5-1 to TRBJ2-4; D may be TRBD1 (6 bases). CDR1 SGHRS and CDR2 YFSETQ come from the germline V gene. Trimming took 4 bases from V and 5 from J, leaving 13 bases between them. The CDR3 is 14 amino acids. The CDR3 sequence is CASSMDSLENIQYF. As DNA, the CDR3 is TGCGCCAGCAGCATGGACAGCTTGGAAAACATTCAGTACTTC.

The chain links TRBV6-1 to TRBJ2-1; D call uncertain. The length of the CDR3 is 13 residues. V lost 1 base to trimming and J lost 4 bases, with 5 bases between them. Germline CDR1 MNHNS, CDR2 SASEGT. The CDR3 loop reads CASSEDPYNEQFF. The CDR3 nucleotides are TGTGCCAGCAGTGAAGATCCTTACAATGAGCAGTTCTTC.

The chain uses TRBV3-1 (or the pseudogene TRBV3-2) and TRBJ1-2; D might be TRBD1 (5 bases). This CDR3 spans 15 amino acids. V was shortened by 5 bases and J by 4 bases, with 17 bases between the two germline ends. The germline V gene encodes CDR1 LGHDT and CDR2 YNNKEL (reference sequence). CDR3 loop: CASSSRDPGAYGYTF. CDR3 in DNA: TGTGCCAGCAGCAGCCGGGACCCAGGAGCCTATGGCTACACCTTC.

The chain has TRBV18 and TRBJ1-1; D is unresolved. CDR1 and CDR2 (germline): KGHSH, LQKENI. The germline V and J ends were trimmed by 5 bases and 3 bases, with 16 bases remaining between them. The CDR3 totals 15 residues. CDR3 DNA: TGTGCCAGCTCATCCCTAGGTGGGTGGGACACTGAAGCTTTCTTT. Protein product: CASSSLGGWDTEAFF.

V is TRBV5-1 and J is TRBJ1-3; D might be TRBD1 (6 bases). The CDR3 has 13 residues. The V end was cut by 4 bases, the J end by 6 bases, with 11 bases between. In germline, CDR1 is SGHRS, CDR2 YFSETQ. The CDR3 loop is CASSEGGSNTIYF. CDR3 sequence (DNA): TGCGCCAGCAGCGAAGGGGGGTCAAACACCATATATTTT.